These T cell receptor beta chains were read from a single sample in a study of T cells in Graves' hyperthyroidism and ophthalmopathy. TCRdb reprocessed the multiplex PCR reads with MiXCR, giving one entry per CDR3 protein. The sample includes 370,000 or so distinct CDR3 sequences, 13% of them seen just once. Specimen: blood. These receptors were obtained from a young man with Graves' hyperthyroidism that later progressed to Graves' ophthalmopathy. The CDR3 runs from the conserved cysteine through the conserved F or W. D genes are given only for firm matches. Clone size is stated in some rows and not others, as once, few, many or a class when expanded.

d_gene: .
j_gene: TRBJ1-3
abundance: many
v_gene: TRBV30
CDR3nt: TGTGCCTGGGCCGGCGGCGGAAACACCATATATTTT
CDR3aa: CAWAGGGNTIYF

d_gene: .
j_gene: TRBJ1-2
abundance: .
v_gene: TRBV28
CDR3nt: TGTGCCAGCAACACAGGCAACTATGGCTACACCTTC
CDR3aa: CASNTGNYGYTF

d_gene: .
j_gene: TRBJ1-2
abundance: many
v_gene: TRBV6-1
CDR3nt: TGTGCCAGCAGTGAAGCGAGGGCTAACTATGGCTACACCTTC
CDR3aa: CASSEARANYGYTF

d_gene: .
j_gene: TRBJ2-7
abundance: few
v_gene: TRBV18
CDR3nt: TGTGCCAGCTCACCCTTGGGGGCGGGGGACTACGAGCAGTACTTC
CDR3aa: CASSPLGAGDYEQYF

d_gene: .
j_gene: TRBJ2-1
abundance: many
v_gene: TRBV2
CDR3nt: TGTGCCAGCGCGCATTATAGTCATGAGCAGTTCTTC
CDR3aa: CASAHYSHEQFF

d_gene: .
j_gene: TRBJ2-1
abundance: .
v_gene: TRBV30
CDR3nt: TGTGCCTGGAGTGTACTGGGGCAAGGGGTCGGTGAGCAGTTCTTC
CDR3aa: CAWSVLGQGVGEQFF

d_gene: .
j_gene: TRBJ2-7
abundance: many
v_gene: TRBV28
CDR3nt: TGTGCCAGCAGCGTTAACACCTACGAGCAGTACTTC
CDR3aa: CASSVNTYEQYF

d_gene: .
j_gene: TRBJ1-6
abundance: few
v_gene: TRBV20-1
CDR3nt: TGCAGTGCTAGAGGGCGACAATCAACACCCCTCCACTTT
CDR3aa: CSARGRQSTPLHF

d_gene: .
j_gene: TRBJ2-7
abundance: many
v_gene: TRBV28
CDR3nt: TGTGCCAGCAGTCTCCTTTCTTGGAGCTCCTACGAGCAGTACTTC
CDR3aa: CASSLLSWSSYEQYF

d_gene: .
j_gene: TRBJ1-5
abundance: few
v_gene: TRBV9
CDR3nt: TGTGCCAGCAGCTCGGGGGCGGGAGGCAATCAGCCCCAGCATTTT
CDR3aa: CASSSGAGGNQPQHF

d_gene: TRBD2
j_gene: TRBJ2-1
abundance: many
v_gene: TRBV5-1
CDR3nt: TGCGCCAGCAGCCGAATAGCGGGGGCCGCGGACAATGAGCAGTTCTTC
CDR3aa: CASSRIAGAADNEQFF

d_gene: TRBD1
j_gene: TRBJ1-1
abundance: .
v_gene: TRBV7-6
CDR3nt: TGTGCCAGCAGCTTAGGGACAGGCTCCTTGGACACTGAAGCTTTCTTT
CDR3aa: CASSLGTGSLDTEAFF

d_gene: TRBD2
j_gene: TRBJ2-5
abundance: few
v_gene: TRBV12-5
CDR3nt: TGTGCTAGTGGTTTTAGCGGGGGGCGGGGGACCCAGTACTTC
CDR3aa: CASGFSGGRGTQYF

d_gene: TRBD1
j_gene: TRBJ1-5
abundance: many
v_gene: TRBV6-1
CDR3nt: TGTGCCAGCGGGACAGGGATAAGCAATCAGCCCCAGCATTTT
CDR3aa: CASGTGISNQPQHF

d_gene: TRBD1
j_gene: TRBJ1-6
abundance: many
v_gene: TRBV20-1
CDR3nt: TGCAGTGCTATACAGGGGGCATATTCACCCCTCCACTTT
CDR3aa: CSAIQGAYSPLHF

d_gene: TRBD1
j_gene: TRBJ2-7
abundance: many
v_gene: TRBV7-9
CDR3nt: TGTGCCAGCAGCCGGGACAGGAGCTCCTACGAGCAGTACTTC
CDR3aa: CASSRDRSSYEQYF

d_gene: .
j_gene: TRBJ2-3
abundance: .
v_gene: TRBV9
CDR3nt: TGTGCCAGCAGCTCCCAGAGGCGGGGGCTCACAGATACGCAGTATTTT
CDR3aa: CASSSQRRGLTDTQYF

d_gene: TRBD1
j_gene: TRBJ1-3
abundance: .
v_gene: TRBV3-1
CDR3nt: TGTGCCAGCAGCCAATCTCCGGGGACAGTCTACTCTGGAAACACCATATATTTT
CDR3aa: CASSQSPGTVYSGNTIYF

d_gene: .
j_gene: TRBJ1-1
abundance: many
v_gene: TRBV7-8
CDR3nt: TGTGCCAGCAGCCCCCTAGGGGTAGCCTCGAACACTGAAGCTTTCTTT
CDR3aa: CASSPLGVASNTEAFF

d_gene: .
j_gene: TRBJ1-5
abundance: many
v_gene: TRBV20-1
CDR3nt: TGCAGTGCTAAGATTAGGCAGAGCAATCAGCCCCAGCATTTT
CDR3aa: CSAKIRQSNQPQHF

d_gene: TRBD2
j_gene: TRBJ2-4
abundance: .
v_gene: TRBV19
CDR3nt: TGTGCCAGTAGTACTACTCGACTAGCGGTAGCCAAAAACATTCAGTACTTC
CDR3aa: CASSTTRLAVAKNIQYF

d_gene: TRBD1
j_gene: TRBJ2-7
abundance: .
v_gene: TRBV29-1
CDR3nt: TGCAGCGTTGAAGGGACAGGGAACTCCTACGAGCAGTACTTC
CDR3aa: CSVEGTGNSYEQYF

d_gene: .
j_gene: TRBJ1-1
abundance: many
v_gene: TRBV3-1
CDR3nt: TGTGCCAGCAGCTCTCCCCGGCGGGGGGAAGCTTTCTTT
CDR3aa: CASSSPRRGEAFF

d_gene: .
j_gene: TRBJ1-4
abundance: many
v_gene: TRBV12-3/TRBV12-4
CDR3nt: TGTGCCAGCAGTTTCCGGGGGTTTAATGAAAAACTGTTTTTT
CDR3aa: CASSFRGFNEKLFF

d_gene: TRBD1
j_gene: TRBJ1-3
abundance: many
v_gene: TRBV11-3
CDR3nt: TGTGCCAGCACATTCGCAGGGGGATCCGGAAACACCATATATTTT
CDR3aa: CASTFAGGSGNTIYF

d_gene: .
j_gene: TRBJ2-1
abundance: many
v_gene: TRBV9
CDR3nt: TGTGCCAGCAGCTCCCGGTCTTACAATGAGCAGTTCTTC
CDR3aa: CASSSRSYNEQFF

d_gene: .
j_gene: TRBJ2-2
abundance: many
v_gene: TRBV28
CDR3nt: TGTGCCAGCAGCTCCCGTTCAGAGAACACCGGGGAGCTGTTTTTT
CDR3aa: CASSSRSENTGELFF

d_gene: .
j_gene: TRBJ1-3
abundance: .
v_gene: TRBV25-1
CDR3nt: TGTGCCAGCAGTGAATCCCCGGCCCCGGGAAACACCATATATTTT
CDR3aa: CASSESPAPGNTIYF

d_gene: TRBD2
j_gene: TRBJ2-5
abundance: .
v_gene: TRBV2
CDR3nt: TGTGCCAGCTACTTCCTGGGCGGGGGGGCCGAAGAGACCCAGTACTTC
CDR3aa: CASYFLGGGAEETQYF

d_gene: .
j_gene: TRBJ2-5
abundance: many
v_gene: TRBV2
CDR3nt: TGTGCCAGCATCGACTTCCAAGAGACCCAGTACTTC
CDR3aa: CASIDFQETQYF

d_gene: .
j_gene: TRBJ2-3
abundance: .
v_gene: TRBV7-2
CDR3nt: TGTGCCAGCAGCTTAATGCCCGTTACTAGCACAGATACGCAGTATTTT
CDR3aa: CASSLMPVTSTDTQYF

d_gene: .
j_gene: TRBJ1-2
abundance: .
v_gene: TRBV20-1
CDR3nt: TGCAGTGCAAATCTTTGGGGCTACACCTTC
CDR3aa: CSANLWGYTF

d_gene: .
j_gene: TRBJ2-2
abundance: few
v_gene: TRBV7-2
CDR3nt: TGTGCCAGCAGCCCTCCCCGGTGGGGGGAGCTGTTTTTT
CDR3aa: CASSPPRWGELFF

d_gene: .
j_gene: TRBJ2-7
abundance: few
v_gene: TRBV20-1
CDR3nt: TGCAGTGCTCGGACAGAGAGCTCCTACGAGCAGTACTTC
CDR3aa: CSARTESSYEQYF

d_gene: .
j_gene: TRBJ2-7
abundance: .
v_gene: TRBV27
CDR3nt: TGTGCCAGCAGTTTTAAGGGTCAACGCTACGAGCAGTACTTC
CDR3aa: CASSFKGQRYEQYF

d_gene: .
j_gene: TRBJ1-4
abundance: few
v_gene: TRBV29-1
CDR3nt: TGCAGCGTTTCCATAGGAGGTCAGTCGGGTGAAAAACTGTTTTTT
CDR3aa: CSVSIGGQSGEKLFF

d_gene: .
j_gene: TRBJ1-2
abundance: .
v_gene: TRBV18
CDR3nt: TGTGCCAGCTCACCTGGGCGGGATGGCTACACCTTC
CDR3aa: CASSPGRDGYTF

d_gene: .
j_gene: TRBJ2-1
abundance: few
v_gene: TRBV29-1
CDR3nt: TGCAGCGCCGGGACTTCTTACAATGAGCAGTTCTTC
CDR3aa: CSAGTSYNEQFF

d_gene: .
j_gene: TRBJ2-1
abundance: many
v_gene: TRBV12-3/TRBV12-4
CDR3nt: TGTGCCAGCAGTCTAGGGGCAGGGAGAACTTGGGACGAGCAGTTCTTC
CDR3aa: CASSLGAGRTWDEQFF

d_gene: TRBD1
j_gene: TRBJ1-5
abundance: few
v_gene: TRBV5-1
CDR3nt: TGCGCCAGCAGCTTGGGACAGGGGAGAGAGCCCCAGCATTTT
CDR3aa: CASSLGQGREPQHF

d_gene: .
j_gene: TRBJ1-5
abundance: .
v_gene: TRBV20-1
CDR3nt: TGCAGTGCTTTATCGACCGGGCCGGGGAGCAATCAGCCCCAGCATTTT
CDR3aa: CSALSTGPGSNQPQHF

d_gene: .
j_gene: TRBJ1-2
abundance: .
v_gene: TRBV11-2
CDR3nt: TGTGCCAGCAGCTTAGGTGGACAGCCGACCGCTAACTATGGCTACACCTTC
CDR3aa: CASSLGGQPTANYGYTF

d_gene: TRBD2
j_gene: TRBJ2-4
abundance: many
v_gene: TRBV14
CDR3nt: TGTGCCAGCAGCCAAGACGTCGGGGGGAACATTCAGTACTTC
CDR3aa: CASSQDVGGNIQYF

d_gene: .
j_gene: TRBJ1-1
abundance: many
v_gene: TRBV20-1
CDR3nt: TGCAGTGCTAGAAAACCTAATGTCGGGGTGAACACTGAAGCTTTCTTT
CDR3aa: CSARKPNVGVNTEAFF

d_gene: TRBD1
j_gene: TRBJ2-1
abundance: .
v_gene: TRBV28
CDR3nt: TGTGCCAGCAGATACCCAGGGGGCCGGCAGTTCTTC
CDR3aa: CASRYPGGRQFF

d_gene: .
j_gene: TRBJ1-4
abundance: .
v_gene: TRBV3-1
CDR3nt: TGTGCCAGCAGCCACCTTAGGGGTATAAGTGCAACTAATGAAAAACTGTTTTTT
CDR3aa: CASSHLRGISATNEKLFF